This T cell receptor beta chain was captured by sequencing in a study of cytomegalovirus exposure and HLA in healthy donors. Turning to the study itself: The same platform as the approximately 670 first-cohort repertoires was used for the 110 or so validation repertoires, a later analysis reported.

Study-level findings and limits: The authors enumerated under 200 TCR beta chains as linked to cytomegalovirus. That first-cohort TCR clusters tended to co-occur in the 90 to 150 validation repertoires was found in a later analysis.

Per germline, CDR1 LNHDA and CDR2 SQIVND (reference sequence). The CDR3 covers 15 residues. Trimming left V 1 base short and J 3 bases short, with 10 bases between. A word on this clone: Its antigen is as yet unknown.

Profiled with immunoSEQ multiplex PCR; TCRdb holds only in-frame clones, not every one. The top ten clones hold 3% to 3.5% of a sample with around 250,000 clones, 90% of them seen once. The sequence came from a woman aged 30 to 39 in good health and CMV-seronegative. Input material: PBMCs. V is TRBV19 and J is TRBJ1-5; D may be TRBD1 (5 bases). The CDR3 loop is CASSIGRGPNQPQHF. CDR3 in DNA: TGTGCCAGTAGTATAGGGAGGGGACCCAATCAGCCCCAGCATTTT. The variable domain in full, with the rest retrieved from reference TRBV19 and TRBJ1-5, is DGGITQSPKYLFRKEGQNVTLSCEQNLNHDAMYWYRQDPGQGLRLIYYSQIVNDFQKGDIAEGYSVSREKKESFPLTVTSAQKNPTAFYLCASSIGRGPNQPQHFGDGTRLSIL.